This T cell receptor (beta chain) was recorded in a study of blood T cell repertoires in COVID-19. Study-wide background: T cells, B-cell-depleted T cells, or PBMCs provided the cDNA or gDNA that served as material.

Sequencing used immunoSEQ multiplex PCR; TCRdb keeps in-frame clones, though not all of them. This table has about 460,000 clones, 88% appearing once. Trimming stripped 2 bases from V and 9 bases from J, with 14 bases between. The germline gives CDR1 GTSNPN, CDR2 SVGIG (reference sequence). This CDR3 region has 13 residues. The material sequenced was PBMCs or T cells enriched from blood (not recorded which). The sequence was obtained from a woman aged 55-70 years who had recovered from COVID-19. The gene calls are TRBV30 and TRBJ1-3, with D perhaps matching TRBD1 (5 bases). CDR3 in DNA: TGTGCCTGGAGTTGGAGCGCGGGGGGCACCATATATTTT. Its protein product is CAWSWSAGGTIYF.